The entry below describes one T cell receptor (beta chain). Its specificity is unknown. Trimming left V 6 bases short and J 5 bases short, with 19 bases between. The CDR3 runs 15 residues. Germline V CDR1 and CDR2: ENHRY, SYGVKD. This sample stems from a study of vaccination and CD4 T cells after COVID-19. Across the study: Convalescent donors totaled six males and four females, including two who were Hispanic. Following dose two, a median 72 days (range 14 to 241) passed before post-vaccine samples were taken. Participants got two doses of BNT162b2 or mRNA-1273 vaccine.

Treatment described: approximately 11-day PBMC culture with coronavirus spike peptide pools or control peptides (ViraFEST assay). With the Oncomine TCR Beta short-read assay, DNA from cultured CD4+ T cells was sequenced. TCRdb reprocessed the PCR reads with MiXCR, giving one entry per CDR3 protein. The repertoire consists of some 18,000 distinct CDR3 sequences, with approximately 50% occurring once and the leading ten covering 8% to 9.5%. Sequencing was carried out using CD4+ T cells from blood, cultured in vitro. V gene TRBV10-3 combines with J gene TRBJ2-5; TRBD1 is a possible D gene (6 bases). The clonotype originates from a human donor who had recovered from COVID-19. DNA for the CDR3: TGTGCCATCAGACCGGCGGGTGCAGGGGTGGAGACCCAGTACTTC. The encoded protein is CAIRPAGAGVETQYF.